These T cell receptor beta chains were read from a single sample in a study of CXCR3-negative and CXCR3-positive naive CD8 T cells. Each CDR3 protein gets one entry in TCRdb, which reprocessed the 5' RACE reads and gives no DNA. The sample features 20,000 to 25,000 distinct CDR3 sequences, with roughly 20% in its top ten. Material for sequencing was memory CD8+ T cells from blood. Receptors were obtained from a human donor in good health. Some clones in this sample may be carry-over from other donors' samples. CDR3s include the opening cysteine and the closing phenylalanine or tryptophan. The listing skips clone size in some rows; elsewhere it reads once, few, many or a size class.

clone size: -
J gene: TRBJ1-1
CDR3 length: 14
V gene: TRBV12-3/TRBV12-4
CDR3 protein: CASSLSQGLTEAFF

clone size: -
J gene: TRBJ2-1
CDR3 length: 14
V gene: TRBV23-1
CDR3 protein: CASIAIQGTHEQFF

clone size: -
J gene: TRBJ2-7
CDR3 length: 13
V gene: TRBV9
CDR3 protein: CASNQQGGYEQYF

clone size: -
J gene: TRBJ2-6
CDR3 length: 17
V gene: TRBV27
CDR3 protein: CASSSFAGVSGANVLTF

clone size: medium-sized
J gene: TRBJ1-1
CDR3 length: 15
V gene: TRBV5-4
CDR3 protein: CASSLGTEGNTEAFF

clone size: -
J gene: TRBJ1-2
CDR3 length: 12
V gene: TRBV20-1
CDR3 protein: CSARDDGYGYTF

clone size: -
J gene: TRBJ2-1
CDR3 length: 16
V gene: TRBV7-6
CDR3 protein: CASSLSMGLAHNEQFF

clone size: -
J gene: TRBJ1-5
CDR3 length: 15
V gene: TRBV7-3
CDR3 protein: CASSLVGNSNQPQHF

clone size: -
J gene: TRBJ2-7
CDR3 length: 12
V gene: TRBV5-1
CDR3 protein: CASSFTSYEQYF

clone size: -
J gene: TRBJ2-3
CDR3 length: 15
V gene: TRBV15
CDR3 protein: CATTPDSRYTDTQYF

clone size: -
J gene: TRBJ1-5
CDR3 length: 17
V gene: TRBV5-1
CDR3 protein: CASSPGTGGMSNQPQHF

clone size: -
J gene: TRBJ2-7
CDR3 length: 11
V gene: TRBV29-1
CDR3 protein: CSGGSSYEQYF

clone size: -
J gene: TRBJ2-5
CDR3 length: 16
V gene: TRBV23-1
CDR3 protein: CASSQQDSPQGETQYF

clone size: -
J gene: TRBJ2-7
CDR3 length: 14
V gene: TRBV29-1
CDR3 protein: CSGMTGANSYEQYF

clone size: -
J gene: TRBJ1-1
CDR3 length: 13
V gene: TRBV20-1
CDR3 protein: CSARVGEHTEAFF

clone size: -
J gene: TRBJ1-2
CDR3 length: 16
V gene: TRBV28
CDR3 protein: CASSTTGQLLNYGYTF

clone size: -
J gene: TRBJ2-3
CDR3 length: 14
V gene: TRBV29-1
CDR3 protein: CSVHDPGPTDTQYF

clone size: -
J gene: TRBJ2-5
CDR3 length: 16
V gene: TRBV5-1
CDR3 protein: CASSLVGGIPQETQYF

clone size: -
J gene: TRBJ2-6
CDR3 length: 15
V gene: TRBV15
CDR3 protein: CATSRDNSGANVLTF

clone size: -
J gene: TRBJ2-7
CDR3 length: 14
V gene: TRBV7-9
CDR3 protein: CASSSGSSFYEQYF

clone size: -
J gene: TRBJ2-1
CDR3 length: 11
V gene: TRBV5-1
CDR3 protein: CASSPGVEQFF

clone size: -
J gene: TRBJ2-3
CDR3 length: 14
V gene: TRBV6-2/TRBV6-3
CDR3 protein: CASSYVSGADTQYF

clone size: -
J gene: TRBJ2-7
CDR3 length: 15
V gene: TRBV19
CDR3 protein: CASSEVASPDYEQYF

clone size: -
J gene: TRBJ1-1
CDR3 length: 14
V gene: TRBV7-6
CDR3 protein: CASSLGGEDTEAFF

clone size: -
J gene: TRBJ2-7
CDR3 length: 15
V gene: TRBV4-2
CDR3 protein: CASSLILDGLYEQYF

clone size: -
J gene: TRBJ2-7
CDR3 length: 13
V gene: TRBV21-1
CDR3 protein: CASFRQGCYEQYF

clone size: -
J gene: TRBJ1-2
CDR3 length: 15
V gene: TRBV4-1
CDR3 protein: CASSRTGSANYGYTF

clone size: -
J gene: TRBJ2-5
CDR3 length: 12
V gene: TRBV12-3/TRBV12-4
CDR3 protein: CASSLGQETQYF

clone size: -
J gene: TRBJ2-7
CDR3 length: 14
V gene: TRBV14
CDR3 protein: CASSHVTVGEQQYF

clone size: -
J gene: TRBJ2-7
CDR3 length: 11
V gene: TRBV11-2
CDR3 protein: CASSWSYEQYF

clone size: -
J gene: TRBJ1-5
CDR3 length: 14
V gene: TRBV20-1
CDR3 protein: CSATSSQEAQPQHF

clone size: -
J gene: TRBJ1-6
CDR3 length: 16
V gene: TRBV7-9
CDR3 protein: CASSSSGTGPQSPLHF

clone size: -
J gene: TRBJ2-1
CDR3 length: 16
V gene: TRBV24-1
CDR3 protein: CATSSALGTGLDEQFF

clone size: -
J gene: TRBJ2-3
CDR3 length: 13
V gene: TRBV6-2/TRBV6-3
CDR3 protein: CASSYPLPDTQYF

clone size: -
J gene: TRBJ2-1
CDR3 length: 14
V gene: TRBV6-2/TRBV6-3
CDR3 protein: CASRGESSYNEQFF

clone size: -
J gene: TRBJ1-2
CDR3 length: 15
V gene: TRBV27
CDR3 protein: CASSLSGRGDYGYTF

clone size: -
J gene: TRBJ2-3
CDR3 length: 13
V gene: TRBV29-1
CDR3 protein: CSVEDLSQHAQYF

clone size: -
J gene: TRBJ2-1
CDR3 length: 13
V gene: TRBV5-1
CDR3 protein: CASHTTSYNEQFF

clone size: large
J gene: TRBJ2-1
CDR3 length: 15
V gene: TRBV7-3
CDR3 protein: CASSPSWQSYNEQFF

clone size: -
J gene: TRBJ2-6
CDR3 length: 14
V gene: TRBV20-1
CDR3 protein: CSASEHSGANVLTF

clone size: -
J gene: TRBJ2-7
CDR3 length: 15
V gene: TRBV6-6
CDR3 protein: CASTLDWTETYEQYF

clone size: -
J gene: TRBJ2-3
CDR3 length: 16
V gene: TRBV4-3
CDR3 protein: CASSQAGTGTFHTQYF

clone size: -
J gene: TRBJ2-2
CDR3 length: 15
V gene: TRBV14
CDR3 protein: CASSPTRLNTGELFF

clone size: -
J gene: TRBJ1-1
CDR3 length: 14
V gene: TRBV7-9
CDR3 protein: CASSLIRVNTEAFF

clone size: -
J gene: TRBJ1-4
CDR3 length: 13
V gene: TRBV7-2
CDR3 protein: CASSFYSNEKLFF

clone size: -
J gene: TRBJ2-7
CDR3 length: 14
V gene: TRBV20-1
CDR3 protein: CSAPGTSGRYEQYF

clone size: -
J gene: TRBJ2-3
CDR3 length: 17
V gene: TRBV3-1
CDR3 protein: CASSPIILAGGGDTQYF

clone size: -
J gene: TRBJ2-7
CDR3 length: 15
V gene: TRBV6-2/TRBV6-3
CDR3 protein: CASSSQLAGAYEQYF

clone size: -
J gene: TRBJ2-1
CDR3 length: 16
V gene: TRBV11-3
CDR3 protein: CASSGKPGQGSNEQFF

clone size: -
J gene: TRBJ2-1
CDR3 length: 17
V gene: TRBV19
CDR3 protein: CASSIFGASGGWDEQFF

clone size: -
J gene: TRBJ2-2
CDR3 length: 12
V gene: TRBV5-4
CDR3 protein: CASTLNTGELFF

clone size: -
J gene: TRBJ2-7
CDR3 length: 14
V gene: TRBV28
CDR3 protein: CASSLGGGAGEQYF

clone size: -
J gene: TRBJ2-7
CDR3 length: 11
V gene: TRBV7-8
CDR3 protein: CASSLGINRAF

clone size: -
J gene: TRBJ2-5
CDR3 length: 15
V gene: TRBV6-2/TRBV6-3
CDR3 protein: CASSSGIYGAETQYF

clone size: -
J gene: TRBJ2-5
CDR3 length: 12
V gene: TRBV29-1
CDR3 protein: CSVGGYQETQYF

clone size: -
J gene: TRBJ1-1
CDR3 length: 14
V gene: TRBV7-9
CDR3 protein: CASSSYMTNTEAFF

clone size: -
J gene: TRBJ2-7
CDR3 length: 14
V gene: TRBV7-9
CDR3 protein: CASSLAGGAYEQYF